The clone carrying this T cell receptor (beta chain) was observed once. The sample belongs to a study of blood T cell repertoires in COVID-19. About the study: PBMCs, B-cell-depleted T cells, or T cells were the source of the cDNA or gDNA that made up the material.

Participants were aged about 18 to 90 years from 20 to 30 US areas. All recovered Cohort 3 donors got two negative PCRs, got clearance, or saw symptom resolution. Method: immunoSEQ multiplex PCR; TCRdb's copy keeps in-frame clones and lacks some. The table records a few hundred thousand clones, roughly four fifths of them present only once. The CDR3 is 13 amino acids. The V gene end was trimmed by 5 bases and the J gene end by 4 bases; junction bases not matched to a gene: 4. Germline CDR1 MDHEN, CDR2 SYDVKM. Material: PBMCs or T cells enriched from blood (not recorded which). The source is a man in his fifties or sixties who had recovered from COVID-19. The rearrangement uses TRBV28 and TRBJ1-2; 7 bases are shared with TRBD1. The CDR3: CASSLTGTYGYTF. The DNA of the CDR3 is TGTGCCAGCAGTCTGACAGGGACCTATGGCTACACCTTC.